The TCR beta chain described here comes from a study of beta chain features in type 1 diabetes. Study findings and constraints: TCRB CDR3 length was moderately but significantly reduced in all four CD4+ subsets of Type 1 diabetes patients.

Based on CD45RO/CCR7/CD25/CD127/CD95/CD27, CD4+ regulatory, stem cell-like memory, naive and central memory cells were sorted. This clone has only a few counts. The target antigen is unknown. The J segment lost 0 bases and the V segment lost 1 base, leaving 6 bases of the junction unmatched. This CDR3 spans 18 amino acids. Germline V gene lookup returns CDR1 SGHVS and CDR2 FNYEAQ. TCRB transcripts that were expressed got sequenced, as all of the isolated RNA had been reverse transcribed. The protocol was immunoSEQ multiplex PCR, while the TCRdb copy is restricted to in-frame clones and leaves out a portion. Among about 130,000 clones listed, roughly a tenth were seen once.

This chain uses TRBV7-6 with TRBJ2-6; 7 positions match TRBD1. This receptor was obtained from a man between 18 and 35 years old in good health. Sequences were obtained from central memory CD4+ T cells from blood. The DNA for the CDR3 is TGTGCCAGCAGCTTAGGGCAGGGGGTCCCCTCTGGGGCCAACGTCCTGACTTTC. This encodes CASSLGQGVPSGANVLTF. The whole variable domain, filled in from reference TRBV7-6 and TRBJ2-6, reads GAGVSQSPRYKVTKRGQDVALRCDPISGHVSLYWYRQALGQGPEFLTYFNYEAQQDKSGLPNDRFSAERPEGSISTLTIQRTEQRDSAMYRCASSLGQGVPSGANVLTFGAGSRLTVL.